These 4 T cell receptor beta chains share one sample of origin, sequenced in a study of cytomegalovirus exposure and HLA in healthy donors. The PCR had 60 Vbeta and 13 Jbeta primers. Method: immunoSEQ multiplex PCR; TCRdb's copy keeps in-frame clones and lacks some. This table holds about 210,000 clones, approximately 79% found once. The sample comprised PBMCs. The receptors were sampled from a male donor in good health and CMV-seronegative.

V gene TRBV29-1 combines with J gene TRBJ1-5; tentative D call: TRBD1 (6 bases). The CDR3 has 13 amino acids. Germline lookup yields CDR1 SQVTM and CDR2 ANQGSEA. V gave up 4 bases and J gave up 4 bases, with 11 bases separating them. The CDR3 sequence: CSVADSLNQPQHF. In DNA form, the CDR3 reads TGCAGCGTTGCGGACAGCCTGAATCAGCCCCAGCATTTT.

The rearrangement joins TRBV7-3 to TRBJ2-1; tentative D call: TRBD2 (6 bases). Between the trimmed V and J ends, which lost 5 bases and 9 bases, there was a span of 23 bases. CDR1 is SGHTA, CDR2 FQGTGA, per germline. The CDR3 covers 16 residues. In nucleotides, the CDR3 is TGTGCCAGCAGCCCCCCGGGAGTGATCCAGATTCCTGAGCAGTTCTTC. This translates into CASSPPGVIQIPEQFF.

This clone was counted once. The rearrangement links TRBV6-5 to TRBJ2-5; D might be TRBD1 (6 bases). V lost 5 bases, J lost 7 bases, and 17 bases lay in between. CDR1 and CDR2 from the germline V gene are MNHEY and SVGAGI. The CDR3 totals 14 residues. In nucleotides, the CDR3 is TGTGCCAGCAGTGAAGACAGGTTGATAGGGACCCAGTACTTC. Amino acids: CASSEDRLIGTQYF.

The chain recombines TRBV19 with TRBJ1-2; D unresolved. Trimming removed 3 bases at V and 7 bases at J, with 12 bases between. Germline V CDR1 and CDR2: LNHDA, SQIVND (reference sequence). The CDR3 spans 13 residues. In nucleotides, the CDR3 is TGTGCCAGTAGTATCGGGCCCGGAGGTGGCTACACCTTC. It is translated as CASSIGPGGGYTF.